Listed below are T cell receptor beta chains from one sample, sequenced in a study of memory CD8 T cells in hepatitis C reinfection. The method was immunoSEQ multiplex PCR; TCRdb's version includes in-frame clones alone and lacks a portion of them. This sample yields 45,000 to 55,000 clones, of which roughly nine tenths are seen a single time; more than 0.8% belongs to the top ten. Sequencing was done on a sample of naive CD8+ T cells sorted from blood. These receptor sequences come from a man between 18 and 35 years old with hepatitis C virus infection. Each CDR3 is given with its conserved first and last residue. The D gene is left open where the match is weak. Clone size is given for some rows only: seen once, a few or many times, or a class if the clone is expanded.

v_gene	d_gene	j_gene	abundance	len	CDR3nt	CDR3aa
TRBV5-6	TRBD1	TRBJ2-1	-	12	TGTGCCAGCAGCTACAGGGGCAATGAGCAGTTCTTC	CASSYRGNEQFF
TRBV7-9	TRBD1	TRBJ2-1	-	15	TGTGCCAGCACCAAACGGACAGGGTCTTACAATGAGCAGTTCTTC	CASTKRTGSYNEQFF
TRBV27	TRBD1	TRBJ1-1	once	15	TGTGCCAGCAGTTCACCGGGACAGGGAAAAACTGAAGCTTTCTTT	CASSSPGQGKTEAFF
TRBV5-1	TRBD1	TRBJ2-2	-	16	TGCGCCAGCAGCTTGGCCGACAGGGGCCCCACCGGGGAGCTGTTTTTT	CASSLADRGPTGELFF
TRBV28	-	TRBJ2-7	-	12	TGTGCCAGCAGTGGGGGCAGCTACGAGCAGTACTTC	CASSGGSYEQYF
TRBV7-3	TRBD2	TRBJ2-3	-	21	TGTGCCAGCAGCTTAGGGTTCGGGAGGACTAGCGGGAATAGGGCCACAGATACGCAGTATTTT	CASSLGFGRTSGNRATDTQYF
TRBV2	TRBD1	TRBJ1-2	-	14	TGTGCCAGCAGTGAAGAGACAGGGGACGAGGGCTACACCTTC	CASSEETGDEGYTF
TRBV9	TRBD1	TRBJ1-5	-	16	TGTGCCAGCAGCGTAGGGTCAGGGGGTCGAAATCAGCCCCAGCATTTT	CASSVGSGGRNQPQHF
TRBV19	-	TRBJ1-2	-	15	TGTGCCAGTAGTATCGGAAGCAGGTCCAACTATGGCTACACCTTC	CASSIGSRSNYGYTF
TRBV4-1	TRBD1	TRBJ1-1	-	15	TGCGCCAGCAGCCAAAATCACAGGGGGGGCACTGAAGCTTTCTTT	CASSQNHRGGTEAFF
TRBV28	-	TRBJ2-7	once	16	TGTGCCAGCAGTTTCCCCCCCGAGTCTAGCACCTACGAGCAGTACTTC	CASSFPPESSTYEQYF
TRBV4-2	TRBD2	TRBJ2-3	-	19	TGTGCCAGCAGCCAAGCAGGGACTAGCGGGAGGGCCGGCACAGATACGCAGTATTTT	CASSQAGTSGRAGTDTQYF
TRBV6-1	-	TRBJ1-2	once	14	TGTGCCAGCACCCTAGGGCTCGGGGGTTATGGCTACACCTTC	CASTLGLGGYGYTF
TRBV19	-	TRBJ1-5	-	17	TGTGCCAGTAGTATGTGGGGGGAGCAGACGAGCAATCAGCCCCAGCATTTT	CASSMWGEQTSNQPQHF
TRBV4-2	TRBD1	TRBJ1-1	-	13	TGTGCCAGCAGAGGCCAGGGGGCAACTGAAGCTTTCTTT	CASRGQGATEAFF
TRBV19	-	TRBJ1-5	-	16	TGTGCCAGTAGTCCCCACCTGGGGGGTGGCAATCAGCCCCAGCATTTT	CASSPHLGGGNQPQHF
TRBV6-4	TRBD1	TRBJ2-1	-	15	TGTGCCAGCAGGGGACAGGGCGTCCCCTACAATGAGCAGTTCTTC	CASRGQGVPYNEQFF
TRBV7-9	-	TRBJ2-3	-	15	TGTGCCAGCAGCCGGGTCGGCGGGAGCACAGATACGCAGTATTTT	CASSRVGGSTDTQYF
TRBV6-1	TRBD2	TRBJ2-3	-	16	TGTGCCAGCAGTGACATATTTCGGACTAGCGCAGATACGCAGTATTTT	CASSDIFRTSADTQYF
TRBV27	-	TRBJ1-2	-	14	TGTGCCAGCAGTTTTATTCAGGGTTCCTATGGCTACACCTTC	CASSFIQGSYGYTF
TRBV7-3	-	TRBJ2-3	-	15	TGTGCCAGCAGCATAGGGGGATCAGGGACAGATACGCAGTATTTT	CASSIGGSGTDTQYF
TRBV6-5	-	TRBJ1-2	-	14	TGTGCCAGCAGTTACAAAAGGGGTGACTATGGCTACACCTTC	CASSYKRGDYGYTF
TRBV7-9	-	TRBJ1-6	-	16	TGTGCCAGCAGCTTGAATAGGCCTAACGGGAATTCACCCCTCCACTTT	CASSLNRPNGNSPLHF
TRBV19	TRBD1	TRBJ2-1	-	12	TGTGCCAGTAGCATAGACAGGGATGAGCAGTTCTTC	CASSIDRDEQFF
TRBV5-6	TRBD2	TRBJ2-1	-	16	TGTGCCAGCAGCACTGGGGGTCTAGCGGGTTACAATGAGCAGTTCTTC	CASSTGGLAGYNEQFF
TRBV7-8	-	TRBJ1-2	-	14	TGTGCCAGCAGCAATAAGGACAGTTTCTATGGCTACACCTTC	CASSNKDSFYGYTF
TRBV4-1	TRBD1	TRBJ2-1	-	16	TGCGCCAGCAGCCAAGGGACAGGGGTTTCCTACAATGAGCAGTTCTTC	CASSQGTGVSYNEQFF
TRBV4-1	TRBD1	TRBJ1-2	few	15	TGCGCCAGCAGCCAGGGGACAGGGGTAAACTATGGCTACACCTTC	CASSQGTGVNYGYTF
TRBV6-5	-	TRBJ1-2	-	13	TGTGCCAGCAGTCACGACAGAGACTATGGCTACACCTTC	CASSHDRDYGYTF
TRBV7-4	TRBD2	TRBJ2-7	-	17	TGTGCCAGCAGCTTCGGGACTAGCGGGAGGTTGGGCTACGAGCAGTACTTC	CASSFGTSGRLGYEQYF
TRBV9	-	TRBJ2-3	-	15	TGTGCCAGCAGCGACTCCGGGACTGACGCCGATACGCAGTATTTT	CASSDSGTDADTQYF
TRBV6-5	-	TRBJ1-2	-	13	TGTGCCAGCGGTTCGGGGGTTGGTGATGGCTACACCTTC	CASGSGVGDGYTF
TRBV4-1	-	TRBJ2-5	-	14	TGCGCCAGCAGCCACCTACACCCGGGGGAGACCCAGTACTTC	CASSHLHPGETQYF
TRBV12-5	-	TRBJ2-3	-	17	TGTGCTAGTGGTTTGGACACTACCACAGGGTTCCCAGATACGCAGTATTTT	CASGLDTTTGFPDTQYF
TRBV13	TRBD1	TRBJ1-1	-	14	TGTGCCAGCAGCGATCAGGGACAGGGCACTGAAGCTTTCTTT	CASSDQGQGTEAFF
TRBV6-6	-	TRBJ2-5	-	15	TGTGCCAGCAGTTACTCTGGTCTCCAGGGGGAGACCCAGTACTTC	CASSYSGLQGETQYF
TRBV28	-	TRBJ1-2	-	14	TGTGCCAGCAGTCCACGCTTAAGGACGGGGGGCTACACCTTC	CASSPRLRTGGYTF
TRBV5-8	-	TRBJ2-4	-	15	TGTGCCAGCAGCTTGAGGCGGTTAGCCAAAAACATTCAGTACTTC	CASSLRRLAKNIQYF
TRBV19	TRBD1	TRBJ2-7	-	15	TGTGCCAGTAGTGTCGGGACAGGGGTCGGATACGAGCAGTACTTC	CASSVGTGVGYEQYF
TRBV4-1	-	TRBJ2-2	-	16	TGCGCCAGCAGCCAAGATGGGGCTTGGGGCACCGGGGAGCTGTTTTTT	CASSQDGAWGTGELFF
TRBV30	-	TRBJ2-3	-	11	TGTGCCTGGAGTGTCGGGTATACGCAGTATTTT	CAWSVGYTQYF
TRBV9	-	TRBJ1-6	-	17	TGTGCCAGCAGCGTACCGAAGGGGGGGAGTTTTAATTCACCCCTCCACTTT	CASSVPKGGSFNSPLHF
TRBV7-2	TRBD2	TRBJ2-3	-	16	TGTGCCAGCAGCTTCCTCAGCGGGGGTAGCACAGATACGCAGTATTTT	CASSFLSGGSTDTQYF
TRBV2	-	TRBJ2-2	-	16	TGTGCCAGCACCGGAGGCAGGGGAAGTATAGTCGGGGAGCTGTTTTTT	CASTGGRGSIVGELFF
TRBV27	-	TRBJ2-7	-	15	TGTGCCAGCAGTTTGAGCTCGACAGGTACCTACGAGCAGTACTTC	CASSLSSTGTYEQYF
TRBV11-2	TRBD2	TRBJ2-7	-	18	TGTGCCAGCAGCTCTTATAGGACGGTAGCGGGAGGGCCAGGGGAGCAGTACTTC	CASSSYRTVAGGPGEQYF
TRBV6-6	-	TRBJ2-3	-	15	TGTGCCAGCAGTTATGGCGGGGGCTTCACAGATACGCAGTATTTT	CASSYGGGFTDTQYF
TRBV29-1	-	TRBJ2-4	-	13	TGCAGCGTGAAAACAGAGTCCAAAAACATTCAGTACTTC	CSVKTESKNIQYF
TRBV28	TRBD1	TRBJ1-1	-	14	TGTGCCAGCATCCCGACGGAGGGACAGGGTGAAGCTTTCTTT	CASIPTEGQGEAFF
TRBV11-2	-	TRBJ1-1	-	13	TGTGCCAGCAGCCGAGGCGGGAACACTGAAGCTTTCTTT	CASSRGGNTEAFF
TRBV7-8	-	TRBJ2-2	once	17	TGTGCCAGCAGCTTCGCGATAACTGTGATGAACACCGGGGAGCTGTTTTTT	CASSFAITVMNTGELFF